This T cell receptor beta chain was sequenced for a study of graft-versus-host responses after intestinal transplantation. Study-wide context: Transplants were multivisceral, liver-intestinal, or isolated intestinal. Every recipient had anti-thymocyte globulin induction and three to four years of tacrolimus plus steroids.

Germline V lookup: CDR1 SGDLS, CDR2 YYNGEE. The CDR3 consists of 14 residues. Trimming removed 0 bases from V and 1 base from J, with 6 bases in between. Study-wide results and caveats: The authors found GvH clones in recipient marrow, some appearing first in ileum or blood. The highest levels of circulating GvH clones went along with early declines in HvG clones after transplant.

Some clones are missing from TCRdb's copy, which holds only in-frame ones; the method was immunoSEQ multiplex PCR. The sample includes about 41,000 clones, 95% of them seen just once. As for this clone: Its antigen is currently unknown.

This receptor was obtained from a human donor who was the organ donor for an intestinal transplant. The chain employs TRBV9 and TRBJ2-3; D not resolved. The sequencing here drew on unstimulated CD8+ T cells sorted from spleen or lymph node cells, taken before transplant. CDR3 sequence: CASSVGSGTDTQYF. The CDR3 nucleotides read TGTGCCAGCAGCGTAGGGTCCGGCACAGATACGCAGTATTTT.